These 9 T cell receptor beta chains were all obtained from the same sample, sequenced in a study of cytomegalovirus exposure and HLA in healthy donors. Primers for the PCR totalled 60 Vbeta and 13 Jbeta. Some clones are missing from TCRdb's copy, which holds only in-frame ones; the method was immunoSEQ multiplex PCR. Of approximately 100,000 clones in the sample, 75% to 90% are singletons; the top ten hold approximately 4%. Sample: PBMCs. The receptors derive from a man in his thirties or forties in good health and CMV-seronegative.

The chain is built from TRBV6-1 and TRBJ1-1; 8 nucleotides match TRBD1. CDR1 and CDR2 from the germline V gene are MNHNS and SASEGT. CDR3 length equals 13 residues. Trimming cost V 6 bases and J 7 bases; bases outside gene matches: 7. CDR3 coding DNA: TGTGCCAGCAGGGTGGACAGGGAGGGTGAAGCTTTCTTT. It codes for CASRVDREGEAFF.

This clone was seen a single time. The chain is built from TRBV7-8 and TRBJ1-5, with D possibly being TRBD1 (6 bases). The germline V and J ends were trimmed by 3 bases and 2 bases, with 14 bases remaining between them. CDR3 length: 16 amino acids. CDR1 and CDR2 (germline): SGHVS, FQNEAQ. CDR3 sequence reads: CASSFTRRTGNQPQHF. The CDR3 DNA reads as TGTGCCAGCAGCTTTACCCGGCGGACAGGCAATCAGCCCCAGCATTTT. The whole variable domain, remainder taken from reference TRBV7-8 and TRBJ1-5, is GAGVSQSPRYKVAKRGQDVALRCDPISGHVSLFWYQQALGQGPEFLTYFQNEAQLDKSGLPSDRFFAERPEGSVSTLKIQRTQQEDSAVYLCASSFTRRTGNQPQHFGDGTRLSIL.

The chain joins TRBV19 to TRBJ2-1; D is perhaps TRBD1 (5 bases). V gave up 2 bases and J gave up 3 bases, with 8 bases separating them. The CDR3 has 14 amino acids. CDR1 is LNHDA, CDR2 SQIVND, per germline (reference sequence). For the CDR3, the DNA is TGTGCCAGTAGTATAAAGACAGTCTACAATGAGCAGTTCTTC. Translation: CASSIKTVYNEQFF.

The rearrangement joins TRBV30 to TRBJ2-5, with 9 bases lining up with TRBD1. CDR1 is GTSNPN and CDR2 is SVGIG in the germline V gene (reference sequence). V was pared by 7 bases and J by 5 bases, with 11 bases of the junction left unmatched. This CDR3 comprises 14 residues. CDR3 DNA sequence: TGTGCCTCGGACAGGGGTTCTGAGGCGGAGACCCAGTACTTC. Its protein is CASDRGSEAETQYF.

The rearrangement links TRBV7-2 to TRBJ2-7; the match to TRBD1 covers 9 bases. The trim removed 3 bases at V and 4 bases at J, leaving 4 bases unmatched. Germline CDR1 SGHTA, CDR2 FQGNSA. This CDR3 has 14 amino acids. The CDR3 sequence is CASSFGTGLYEQYF. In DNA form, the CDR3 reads TGTGCCAGCAGCTTCGGGACAGGGCTTTACGAGCAGTACTTC.

The CDR3 protein is CASSPGQGRWSYEQYF. In nucleotides, the CDR3 is TGTGCCAGCAGCCCCGGACAGGGTCGGTGGTCCTACGAGCAGTACTTC. The J gene is TRBJ2-7, the V gene TRBV9; TRBD1 aligns across 8 bases. Germline V gene data show CDR1 as SGDLS and CDR2 as YYNGEE. CDR3 length: 16 amino acids. Trimming removed 4 bases from V and 1 base from J; junction bases left unmatched: 10.

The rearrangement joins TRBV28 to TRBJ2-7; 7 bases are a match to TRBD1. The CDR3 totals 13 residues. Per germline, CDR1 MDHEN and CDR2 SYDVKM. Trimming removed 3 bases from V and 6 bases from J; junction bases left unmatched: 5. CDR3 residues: CASSFRGGREQYF. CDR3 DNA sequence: TGTGCCAGCAGTTTCCGAGGGGGCCGCGAGCAGTACTTC.

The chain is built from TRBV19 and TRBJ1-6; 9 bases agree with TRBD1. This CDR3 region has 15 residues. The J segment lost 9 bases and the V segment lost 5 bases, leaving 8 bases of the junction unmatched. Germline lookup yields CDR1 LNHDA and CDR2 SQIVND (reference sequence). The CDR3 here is CASSSTGGWASPLHF. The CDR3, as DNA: TGTGCCAGTAGTTCTACAGGGGGCTGGGCTTCACCCCTCCACTTT. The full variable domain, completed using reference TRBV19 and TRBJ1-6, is DGGITQSPKYLFRKEGQNVTLSCEQNLNHDAMYWYRQDPGQGLRLIYYSQIVNDFQKGDIAEGYSVSREKKESFPLTVTSAQKNPTAFYLCASSSTGGWASPLHFGNGTRLTVT.

The CDR3 reads CASNAPRRPTNEKLFF. The CDR3 bases are TGTGCCAGCAACGCTCCTCGGAGGCCCACTAATGAAAAACTGTTTTTT. The rearrangement uses TRBV7-3 and TRBJ1-4; D call uncertain. The CDR3 has 16 amino acids. Germline V CDR1 and CDR2: SGHTA, FQGTGA. The V gene lost 7 bases and the J gene lost 2 bases, with 17 bases spanning the gap.